These 15 T cell receptor beta chains were all obtained from the same sample, sequenced in a study of blood T cell repertoires in COVID-19. Libraries were prepared by immunoSEQ multiplex PCR; TCRdb keeps only in-frame clonotypes and omits some of them. The table has 70,000 to 95,000 clones, around four fifths seen once. Sequencing was done on a sample of peripheral blood. The receptors stem from an older woman with active or convalescent COVID-19.

The chain is built from TRBV11-2 and TRBJ1-4, with TRBD1 identical over 11 bases. Per germline, CDR1 SGHAT and CDR2 FQNNGV. The CDR3 has 16 amino acids. Trimming at V came to 4 bases and at J to 7 bases, leaving 8 bases not matched to a gene. CDR3: CASSSRTGGGGEKLFF. CDR3 nucleotides: TGTGCCAGCAGCTCCAGGACAGGGGGCGGGGGTGAAAAACTGTTTTTT.

The CDR3 sequence is CASSSSGQYDEKLFF. DNA for the CDR3: TGCGCCAGCAGCTCGTCAGGACAATATGATGAAAAACTGTTTTTT. The chain recombines TRBV5-1 with TRBJ1-4; a possible D gene is TRBD1 (5 bases). The V end was cut by 3 bases, the J end by 6 bases, with 15 bases between. From germline, CDR1 is SGHRS and CDR2 YFSETQ. The CDR3 sequence is 15 residues long.

The rearrangement uses TRBV5-4 and TRBJ1-2; D unresolved. Germline V gene sequence: CDR1 SGHNT, CDR2 YYREEE (reference sequence). The CDR3 has 13 residues. The V and J ends lost 0 bases and 4 bases respectively, with 7 bases between them. CDR3 coding DNA: TGTGCCAGCAGCTTGGGGCAGGTCTATGGCTACACCTTC. It specifies CASSLGQVYGYTF.

The chain has TRBV28 and TRBJ1-1, with D perhaps TRBD1 (6 bases). The ends were cut back, 7 bases at V and 0 bases at J, with 12 bases in the middle. This CDR3 is 14 amino acids long. CDR1 and CDR2 (germline): MDHEN, SYDVKM. The chain's CDR3 is CASTSTGLNTEAFF. CDR3 in DNA: TGTGCCAGCACCTCGACAGGCTTGAACACTGAAGCTTTCTTT.

J is TRBJ1-1 and V is TRBV18; tentatively, D is TRBD1 (5 bases). Per the germline V gene, CDR1 is KGHSH and CDR2 is LQKENI. The length of the CDR3 is 15 residues. V lost 3 bases and J lost 1, with 12 bases in between. CDR3: CASSPYGGENTEAFF. CDR3 nucleotides: TGTGCCAGCTCACCGTACGGGGGGGAGAACACTGAAGCTTTCTTT.

The table lists this clone with a few counts. V and J are TRBV6-5 and TRBJ2-1; perhaps TRBD1 as D (6 bases). Trimming took off 6 bases at V and 7 bases at J, with 19 bases between the two ends. Germline V gene sequence: CDR1 MNHEY, CDR2 SVGAGI. The CDR3 contains 15 residues. The CDR3 reads CASSLGSQGPNEQFF. The CDR3 bases are TGTGCCAGCAGCCTCGGCTCACAGGGACCGAATGAGCAGTTCTTC.

The rearrangement links TRBV4-1 to TRBJ2-1; TRBD2 aligns across 13 bases. CDR1 is MGHRA, CDR2 YSYEKL, per germline. V gave up 6 bases and J gave up 0 bases; unmatched junction bases: 11. This CDR3 is built from 19 residues. DNA for the CDR3: TGCGCCAGCAGGTCTAGACTAGCGGGGGGCAAGAGCTCCTACAATGAGCAGTTCTTC. It specifies CASRSRLAGGKSSYNEQFF.

The rearrangement links TRBV19 to TRBJ1-3; D call uncertain. Between the trimmed V and J ends, which lost 7 bases and 2 bases, there was a span of 6 bases. CDR1 LNHDA and CDR2 SQIVND come from the germline V gene (reference sequence). This CDR3 contains 12 residues. CDR3 nucleotide sequence: TGTGCCAGTACCAACACTGGAAACACCATATATTTT. As protein: CASTNTGNTIYF.

V gene TRBV6-2 or TRBV6-3 combines with J gene TRBJ2-7, with 9 bases lining up with TRBD1. Looked up from germline, CDR1 is MNHEY and CDR2 is SVGEGT. J was trimmed by 2 bases and V by 3 bases; bases with no gene match: 17. The CDR3 consists of 19 residues. The CDR3 coding sequence is TGTGCCAGCAGTTATAATGGACAGGGGCTTCGTTTCCGGCCCTACGAGCAGTACTTC. Translated: CASSYNGQGLRFRPYEQYF.

The chain links TRBV6-5 to TRBJ2-6; no firm D call. CDR1 and CDR2 (germline): MNHEY, SVGAGI. The CDR3 runs to 15 residues. V lost 2 bases to trimming and J lost 4 bases, with 9 bases between them. Here the CDR3 DNA reads TGTGCCAGCAGTTACGGTCAGGCGGGGGCCAACGTCCTGACTTTC. Translation: CASSYGQAGANVLTF.

The chain carries TRBV24-1 and TRBJ2-2, with TRBD1 matching 9 bases. This CDR3 has 16 amino acids. Germline V CDR1 and CDR2: KGHDR, SFDVKD. Unmatched junction bases numbered 11, after V lost 7 bases and J lost 6 bases. Here the CDR3 DNA reads TGTGCCACCAGCGGATTAGGACAGGGGAGGTCCGGGGAGCTGTTTTTT. As protein: CATSGLGQGRSGELFF.

V and J are TRBV2 and TRBJ2-5; TRBD2 agrees at 16 bases. CDR3 length equals 16 residues. Trimming cost V 5 bases and J 2 bases; bases outside gene matches: 2. CDR1 and CDR2 from the germline V gene are SNHLY and FYNNEI. CDR3 in DNA: TGTGCCAGCAGTCAGGGACTAGCGGGGGGGCAAGAGACCCAGTACTTC. Translated: CASSQGLAGGQETQYF.

The chain links TRBV6-5 to TRBJ2-7; D not certain. The CDR3 is 11 residues long. Germline loops: CDR1 MNHEY, CDR2 SVGAGI. The V gene lost 11 bases and the J gene lost 3 bases, with 11 bases spanning the gap. The CDR3 DNA reads TGTGCCGCGTCGGTTGGCTACGAGCAGTACTTC. The encoded protein is CAASVGYEQYF.

In DNA, the CDR3 is TGCGCCAGCAGCTTGGGGGTCCAGACAGGGACCTACGAGCAGTACTTC. Protein: CASSLGVQTGTYEQYF. The V gene is TRBV5-1, the J gene TRBJ2-7, with 7 bases identical to TRBD1. Germline-derived CDR1 and CDR2 are SGHRS and YFSETQ. Trimming cost V 0 bases and J 2 bases; bases outside gene matches: 8. The CDR3 loop spans 16 amino acids.

The V and J genes are TRBV19 and TRBJ1-4; 7 bases are a match to TRBD1. After removal of 6 bases from V and 7 bases from J, the junction contained 2 bases not matched to a gene. Looked up from germline, CDR1 is LNHDA and CDR2 is SQIVND (reference sequence). The CDR3 is made up of 12 amino acids. The CDR3 bases are TGTGCCAGTAGGACAGGGACTGAAAAACTGTTTTTT. Its protein is CASRTGTEKLFF.